This T cell receptor beta chain was sequenced in a study of shared clonotypes between healthy human individuals. Looking at the study overall: A couple of female and three male donors aged 18 to 49 were enrolled.

Running of the assay took place at deep level. In the authors' methods: ImmunoSEQ gave junction-only sequences without quality scores, so filtering differed. Sequencing was performed with immunoSEQ multiplex PCR; in TCRdb, only in-frame clones are kept and a portion is missing. V, J and clone size derive from that table, while D and trimming were established from the DNA sequence. The table shows 450,000 to 650,000 clones, with roughly 79% occurring only once. CDR1 is SGHNT and CDR2 is YYREEE in the germline V gene (reference sequence). The length of the CDR3 is 15 residues. V was trimmed by 0 bases and J by 0 bases, leaving 6 bases between them. Donors were healthy HIV-negative adults without recent acute infections or vaccinations.

The chain couples TRBV5-4 to TRBJ1-4; D is uncertain. The sequence was collected from a woman in her 40s in good health. Some clones in this sample may be carry-over from other donors' samples. Source material: PBMCs. In DNA, the CDR3 is TGTGCCAGCAGCTTGGACGGACCAACTAATGAAAAACTGTTTTTT. This codes for CASSLDGPTNEKLFF.